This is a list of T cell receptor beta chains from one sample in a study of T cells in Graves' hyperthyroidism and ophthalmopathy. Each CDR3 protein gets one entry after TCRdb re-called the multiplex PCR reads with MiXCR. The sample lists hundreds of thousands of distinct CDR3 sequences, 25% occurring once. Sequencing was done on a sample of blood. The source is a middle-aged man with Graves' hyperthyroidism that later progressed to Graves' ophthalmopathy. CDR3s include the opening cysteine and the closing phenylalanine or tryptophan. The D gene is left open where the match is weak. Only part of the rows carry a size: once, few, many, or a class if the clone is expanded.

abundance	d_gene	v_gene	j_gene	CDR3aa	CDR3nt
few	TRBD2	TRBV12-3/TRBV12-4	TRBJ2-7	CASAGLAESYEQYF	TGTGCCAGCGCTGGGCTAGCGGAATCCTACGAGCAGTACTTC
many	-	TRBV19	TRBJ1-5	CASRDVGHQPQHF	TGTGCCAGTAGGGACGTAGGGCATCAGCCCCAGCATTTT
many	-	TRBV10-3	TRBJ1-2	CAISGGNPRSYGYTF	TGTGCCATCAGTGGGGGAAACCCAAGGAGCTATGGCTACACCTTC
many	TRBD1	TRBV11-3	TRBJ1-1	CASSLTGVAEAFF	TGTGCCAGCAGTCTCACAGGGGTCGCTGAAGCTTTCTTT
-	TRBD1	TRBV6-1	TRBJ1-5	CASSTSDRGHQPQHF	TGTGCCAGCAGCACTTCGGACAGGGGGCATCAGCCCCAGCATTTT
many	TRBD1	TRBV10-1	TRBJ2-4	CASSEGQGAEKNIQYF	TGCGCCAGCAGTGAAGGCCAGGGGGCCGAGAAAAACATTCAGTACTTC
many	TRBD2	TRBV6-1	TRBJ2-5	CASSRTLAGEETQYF	TGTGCCAGCAGTCGAACACTAGCGGGAGAAGAGACCCAGTACTTC
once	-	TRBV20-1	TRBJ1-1	CSATGRPGRVTEAFF	TGCAGTGCTACCGGCCGCCCGGGCAGGGTCACTGAAGCTTTCTTT
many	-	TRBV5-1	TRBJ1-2	CASSLDGNSYGYTF	TGCGCCAGCAGCTTGGACGGAAATTCATATGGCTACACCTTC
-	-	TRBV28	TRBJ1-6	CASSLGQLPPLHF	TGTGCCAGCAGTTTAGGCCAGCTGCCACCCCTCCACTTT
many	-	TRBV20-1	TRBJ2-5	CSAREGVLSQYF	TGCAGTGCTAGAGAGGGCGTCTTGTCCCAGTACTTC
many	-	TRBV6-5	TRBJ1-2	CASSYIRDRYASGYTF	TGTGCCAGCAGTTATATTCGAGATCGTTATGCGTCTGGCTACACCTTC
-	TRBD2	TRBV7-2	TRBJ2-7	CASSLGGPLSGMDF	TGTGCCAGCAGCTTAGGTGGGCCCCTTAGCGGGATGGACTTC
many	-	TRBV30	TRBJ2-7	CAWSPRDKRQQYF	TGTGCCTGGAGTCCCAGGGACAAAAGGCAGCAGTACTTC
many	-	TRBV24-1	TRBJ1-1	CATSDSTGPNTEAFF	TGTGCCACCAGTGATTCGACTGGACCGAACACTGAAGCTTTCTTT
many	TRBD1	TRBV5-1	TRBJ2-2	CASSVTIDRGNTGELFF	TGCGCCAGCAGCGTCACGATCGACAGGGGGAACACCGGGGAGCTGTTTTTT
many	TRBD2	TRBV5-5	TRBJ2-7	CASRTRNSGTAYEQYF	TGTGCCAGCAGGACTCGAAATAGCGGGACGGCCTACGAGCAGTACTTC
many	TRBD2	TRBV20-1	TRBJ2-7	CSATRTSGRASTYEQYF	TGCAGTGCTACCCGGACTAGCGGGAGGGCATCTACGTACGAGCAGTACTTC
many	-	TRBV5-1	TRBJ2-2	CASSGDGELFF	TGCGCCAGCAGCGGGGACGGGGAGCTGTTTTTT
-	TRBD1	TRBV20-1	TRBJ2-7	CSARVGTGGNEQYF	TGCAGTGCTAGAGTAGGGACAGGGGGCAACGAGCAGTACTTC
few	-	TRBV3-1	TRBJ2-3	CASSQVDSTDTQYF	TGTGCCAGCAGCCAAGTAGATTCCACAGATACGCAGTATTTT
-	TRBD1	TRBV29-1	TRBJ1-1	CSVQMGQGGTTAFF	TGCAGCGTCCAGATGGGACAGGGAGGGACGACAGCTTTCTTT
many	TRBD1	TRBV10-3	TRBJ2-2	CAISRGQGAGELFF	TGTGCCATCAGCCGGGGACAGGGGGCCGGGGAGCTGTTTTTT
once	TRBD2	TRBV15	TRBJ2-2	CATRRLASTGELFF	TGTGCCACCAGGAGACTAGCGTCCACCGGGGAGCTGTTTTTT
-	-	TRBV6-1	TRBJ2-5	CASSSGGQTFRRVQYF	TGTGCCAGCAGCTCAGGCGGTCAGACCTTCCGGCGCGTCCAGTACTTC
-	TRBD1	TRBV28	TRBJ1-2	CASSEDRDGYTF	TGTGCCAGCAGCGAGGACAGGGATGGCTACACCTTC
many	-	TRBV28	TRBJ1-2	CASSMEGSNYGYTF	TGTGCCAGCAGCATGGAGGGTTCTAACTATGGCTACACCTTC
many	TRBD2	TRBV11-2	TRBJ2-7	CASRSVGLAGVHEQYF	TGTGCCAGCAGGAGCGTGGGACTAGCGGGAGTTCACGAGCAGTACTTC
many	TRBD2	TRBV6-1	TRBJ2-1	CASRGTSGSNEQFF	TGTGCCAGCAGGGGGACTAGCGGGTCTAATGAGCAGTTCTTC
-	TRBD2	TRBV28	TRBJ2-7	CASSLSRAGVEGYEQYF	TGTGCCAGCAGTTTATCCAGAGCGGGGGTGGAGGGCTACGAGCAGTACTTC
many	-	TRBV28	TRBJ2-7	CASSFAGASWLYEQYF	TGTGCCAGCAGTTTCGCGGGGGCTAGCTGGTTGTACGAGCAGTACTTC
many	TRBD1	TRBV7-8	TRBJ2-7	CASSSRQGWAYEQYF	TGTGCCAGCAGCTCCCGACAGGGGTGGGCCTACGAGCAGTACTTC
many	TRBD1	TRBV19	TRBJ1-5	CASSLRDRGRNQPQHF	TGTGCCAGTAGCCTCCGGGACAGGGGGCGCAATCAGCCCCAGCATTTT
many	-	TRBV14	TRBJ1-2	CASSQRPMSEGGGYTF	TGTGCCAGCAGCCAAAGGCCTATGAGTGAGGGCGGTGGCTACACCTTC
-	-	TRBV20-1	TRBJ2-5	CSASEQEMAQYF	TGCAGTGCTAGCGAACAAGAGATGGCCCAGTACTTC
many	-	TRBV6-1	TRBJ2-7	CASSEGGLGYEQYF	TGTGCCAGCAGTGAAGGCGGGCTAGGCTACGAGCAGTACTTC
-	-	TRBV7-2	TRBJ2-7	CASSSRGEGNEQYF	TGTGCCAGCAGCTCCAGGGGGGAGGGGAACGAGCAGTACTTC
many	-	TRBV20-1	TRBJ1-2	CSARETGYGYTF	TGCAGTGCTAGAGAGACAGGCTATGGCTACACCTTC
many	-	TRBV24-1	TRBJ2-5	CATSGLTQETQYF	TGTGCCACCAGTGGTTTGACGCAAGAGACCCAGTACTTC
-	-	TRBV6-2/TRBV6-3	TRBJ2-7	CASSYTDSSPEQYF	TGTGCCAGCAGTTACACAGACTCGTCGCCCGAGCAGTACTTC
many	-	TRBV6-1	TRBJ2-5	CASSLQGQGETQYF	TGTGCCAGCAGCCTACAGGGTCAGGGGGAGACCCAGTACTTC
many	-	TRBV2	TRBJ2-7	CASNGRNSAYEQYF	TGTGCCAGCAACGGGCGGAACTCGGCCTACGAGCAGTACTTC
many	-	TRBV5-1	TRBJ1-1	CASSLGWGQGLMNTEAFF	TGCGCCAGCAGCTTGGGATGGGGGCAGGGGCTCATGAACACTGAAGCTTTCTTT